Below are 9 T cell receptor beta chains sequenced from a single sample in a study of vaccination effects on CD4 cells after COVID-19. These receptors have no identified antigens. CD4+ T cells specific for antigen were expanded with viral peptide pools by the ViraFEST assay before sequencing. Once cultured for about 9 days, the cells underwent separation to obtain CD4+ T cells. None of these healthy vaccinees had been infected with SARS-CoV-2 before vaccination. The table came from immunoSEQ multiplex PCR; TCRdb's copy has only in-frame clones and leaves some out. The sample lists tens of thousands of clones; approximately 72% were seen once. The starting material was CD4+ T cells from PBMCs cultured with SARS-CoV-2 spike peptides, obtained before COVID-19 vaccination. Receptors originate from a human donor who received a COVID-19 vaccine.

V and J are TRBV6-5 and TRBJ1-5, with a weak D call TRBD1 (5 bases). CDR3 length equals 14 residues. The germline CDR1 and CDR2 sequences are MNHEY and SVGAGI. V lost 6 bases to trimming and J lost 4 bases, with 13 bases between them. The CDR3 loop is CASRGGNQNQPQHF. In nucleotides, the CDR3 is TGTGCCAGCAGGGGGGGGAATCAAAATCAGCCCCAGCATTTT.

CDR3 coding DNA: TGTGCCAGCAGCCAAGTCGGCCAGGGGTCTGGCTACACCTTC. This translates into CASSQVGQGSGYTF. The rearrangement links TRBV3-1 (or the pseudogene TRBV3-2) to TRBJ1-2; tentative D call: TRBD1 (6 bases). Germline CDR1 and CDR2: LGHDT and YNNKEL (reference sequence). Trimming took off 1 base at V and 7 bases at J, with 13 bases between the two ends. The CDR3 has 14 residues.

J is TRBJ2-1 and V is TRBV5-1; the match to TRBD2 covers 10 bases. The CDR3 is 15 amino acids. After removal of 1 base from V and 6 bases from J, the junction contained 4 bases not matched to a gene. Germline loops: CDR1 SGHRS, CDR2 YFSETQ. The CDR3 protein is CASSLITSGTNEQFF. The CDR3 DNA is TGCGCCAGCAGCTTGATTACTAGCGGGACCAATGAGCAGTTCTTC.

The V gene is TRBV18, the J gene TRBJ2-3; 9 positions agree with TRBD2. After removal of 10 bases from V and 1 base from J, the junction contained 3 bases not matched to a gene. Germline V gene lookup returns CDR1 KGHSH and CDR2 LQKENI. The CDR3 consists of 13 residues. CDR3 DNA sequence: TGTGCCACCATAGCGGGGGGCACAGATACGCAGTATTTT. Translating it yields CATIAGGTDTQYF.

DNA of the CDR3: TGTGCCAGCAGCAATTGGGCGCAGGTCGACCTAGCCAAAAACATTCAGTACTTC. Its protein product is CASSNWAQVDLAKNIQYF. This rearrangement joins TRBV21-1 to TRBJ2-4; the table names TRBD1, a call not compared with the DNA. TRBV21-1 is listed as a pseudogene. The CDR3 has 18 residues.

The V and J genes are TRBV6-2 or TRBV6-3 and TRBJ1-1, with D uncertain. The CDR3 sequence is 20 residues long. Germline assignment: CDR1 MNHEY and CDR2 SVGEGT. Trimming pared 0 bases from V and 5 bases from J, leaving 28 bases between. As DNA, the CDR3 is TGTGCCAGCAGTTACTCGAGCCGGCGGACTCCTAGCCCAGCCGGTACTGAAGCTTTCTTT. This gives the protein CASSYSSRRTPSPAGTEAFF.

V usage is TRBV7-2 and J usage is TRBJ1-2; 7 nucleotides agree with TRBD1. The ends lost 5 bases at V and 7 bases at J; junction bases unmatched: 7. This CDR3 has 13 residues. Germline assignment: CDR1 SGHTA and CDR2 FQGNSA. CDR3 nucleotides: TGTGCCAGCAGCGAACAGGGGCTAGTTGGCTACACCTTC. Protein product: CASSEQGLVGYTF.

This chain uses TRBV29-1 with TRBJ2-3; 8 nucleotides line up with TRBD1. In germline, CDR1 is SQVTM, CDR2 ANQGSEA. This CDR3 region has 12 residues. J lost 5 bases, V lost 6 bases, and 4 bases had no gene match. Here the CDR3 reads CSVGQGGDTQYF. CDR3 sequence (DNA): TGCAGCGTAGGACAGGGTGGAGATACGCAGTATTTT.

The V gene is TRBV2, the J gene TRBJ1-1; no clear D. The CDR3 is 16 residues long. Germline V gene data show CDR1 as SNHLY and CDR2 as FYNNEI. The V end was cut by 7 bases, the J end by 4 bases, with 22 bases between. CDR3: CASKVTELTWGTEAFF. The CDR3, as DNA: TGTGCCAGCAAGGTCACGGAACTTACTTGGGGCACTGAAGCTTTCTTT.